The 8 T cell receptor beta chains listed next were all sequenced from one sample in a study of shared clonotypes between healthy human individuals. Repertoires were generated with immunoSEQ multiplex PCR, while TCRdb's copy carries only in-frame clones and drops some. This table holds about 1 million clones, 70% to 80% found once. Sequencing used memory CD4+ T cells from PBMCs. Subset described: CD45RA-negative fraction. The receptor source for this set is a man aged 18 to 30 in good health. Some clones in this sample may be carry-over from other donors' samples.

The V and J genes are TRBV6-6 and TRBJ1-1; no clear D. This CDR3 has 13 amino acids. Trimming shortened V by 4 bases and J by 6 bases, and 12 bases separated the two germline ends. Germline V gene lookup returns CDR1 MNHNY and CDR2 SVGAGI (reference sequence). Here the CDR3 reads CASSSDGVPEAFF. CDR3 nucleotide sequence: TGTGCCAGCAGTTCCGACGGGGTTCCTGAAGCTTTCTTT.

This clone occurred a few times. This chain joins TRBV7-2 and TRBJ2-7; 10 bases match TRBD1. Germline CDR1 and CDR2: SGHTA and FQGNSA. V dropped 2 bases and J dropped 4; count of bases not matched to a gene: 8. The CDR3 covers 16 residues. CDR3: CASSLRGRDRGYEQYF. The CDR3 coding sequence is TGTGCCAGCAGCTTAAGGGGCCGGGACAGGGGTTACGAGCAGTACTTC.

V gene TRBV6-4 combines with J gene TRBJ2-7, with D possibly matching TRBD2 (6 bases). The CDR3 is made up of 14 amino acids. Germline CDR1 and CDR2: MRHNA and SNTAGT. V dropped 10 bases and J dropped 2 bases, with 18 bases sitting between them. The CDR3 is CAKQRVAGPYEQYF. The CDR3 nucleotides read TGTGCCAAGCAGCGGGTGGCGGGGCCCTACGAGCAGTACTTC.

The genes are TRBV10-1 and TRBJ2-7; 8 bases align to TRBD1. Germline CDR1 WNHNN, CDR2 SYGVQD (reference sequence). The CDR3 runs 13 residues. The V gene end was trimmed by 8 bases and the J gene end by 5 bases; junction bases not matched to a gene: 8. The CDR3 DNA follows: TGCGCCAGCTCCGAGTCAGGGGGCGACGAGCAGTACTTC. Translation: CASSESGGDEQYF.

About this clone itself: The junction departs from the called germline gene at one end, perhaps through a read error. The rearrangement uses TRBV6-4 and TRBJ2-2; TRBD2 agrees at 10 bases. CDR3 size: 15 residues. The V gene's germline CDR1 is MRHNA and CDR2 SNTAGT. CDR3 sequence (DNA): TGTGCCAGCAGTGCCACTAGCGGGAACGCCGGGGAGCTGTTTTTT. Amino acids: CASSATSGNAGELFF.

This chain joins TRBV7-2 and TRBJ1-4, with no clear D. Germline V gives CDR1 SGHTA, CDR2 FQGNSA. This CDR3 has 14 amino acids. V dropped 5 bases and J dropped 8 bases, with 15 bases sitting between them. CDR3 sequence reads: CASSPRRLGEKLFF. CDR3 DNA sequence: TGTGCCAGCAGCCCCCGAAGGCTAGGCGAAAAACTGTTTTTT.

V and J are TRBV30 and TRBJ1-5; possible D gene TRBD1, 6 bases. V gave up 2 bases and J gave up 5 bases, with 13 bases separating them. From germline, CDR1 is GTSNPN and CDR2 SVGIG (reference sequence). This CDR3 spans 14 amino acids. As DNA, the CDR3 is TGTGCCTGGAGTAGGGGGTCGGTTGATCAGCCCCAGCATTTT. Encoded protein: CAWSRGSVDQPQHF.

A few counts support this clone. This sequence joins TRBV7-2 and TRBJ2-6; D is possibly TRBD2 (5 bases). The germline V gene has CDR1 SGHTA and CDR2 FQGNSA. V was clipped by 5 bases and J by 0 bases, with 14 bases between them. The CDR3 has 17 amino acids. CDR3 coding DNA: TGTGCCAGCAGCCCCAACGTGCGGGTCTCTGGGGCCAACGTCCTGACTTTC. Encoded protein: CASSPNVRVSGANVLTF.